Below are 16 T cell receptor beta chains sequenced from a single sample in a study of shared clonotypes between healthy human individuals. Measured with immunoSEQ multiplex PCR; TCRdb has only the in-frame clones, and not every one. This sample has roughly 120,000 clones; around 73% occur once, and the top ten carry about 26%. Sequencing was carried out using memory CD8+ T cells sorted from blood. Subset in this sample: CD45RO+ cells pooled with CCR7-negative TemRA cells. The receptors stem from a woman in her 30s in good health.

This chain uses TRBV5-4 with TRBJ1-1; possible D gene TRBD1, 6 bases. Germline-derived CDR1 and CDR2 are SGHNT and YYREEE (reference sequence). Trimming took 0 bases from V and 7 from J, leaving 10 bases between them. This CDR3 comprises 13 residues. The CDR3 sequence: CASSLDRVGEAFF. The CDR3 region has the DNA TGTGCCAGCAGCTTGGACAGGGTGGGTGAAGCTTTCTTT.

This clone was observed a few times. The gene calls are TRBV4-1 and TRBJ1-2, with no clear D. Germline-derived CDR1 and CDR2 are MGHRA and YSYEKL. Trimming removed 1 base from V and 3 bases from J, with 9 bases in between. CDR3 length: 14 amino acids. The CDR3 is CASSQARGDYGYTF. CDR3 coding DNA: TGCGCCAGCAGCCAAGCCCGAGGAGACTATGGCTACACCTTC.

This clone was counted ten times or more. The CDR3 DNA follows: TGTGCCAGCAGTTTCCCCCTTGAAGAGCAGTACTTC. This sequence encodes CASSFPLEEQYF. V usage is TRBV28 and J usage is TRBJ2-7; D is uncertain. Germline CDR1 is MDHEN and CDR2 is SYDVKM. The CDR3 has 12 amino acids. The V end lost 3 bases, the J end lost 7 bases, and 10 bases lay between the germline ends. Together with reference TRBV28 and TRBJ2-7, the CDR3 gives the full variable domain: DVKVTQSSRYLVKRTGEKVFLECVQDMDHENMFWYRQDPGLGLRLIYFSYDVKMKEKGDIPEGYSVSREKKERFSLILESASTNQTSMYLCASSFPLEEQYFGPGTRLTVT.

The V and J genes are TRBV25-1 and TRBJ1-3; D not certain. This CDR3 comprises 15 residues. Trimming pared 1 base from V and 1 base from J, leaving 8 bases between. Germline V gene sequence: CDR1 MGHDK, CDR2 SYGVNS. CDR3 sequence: CASSESWDSGNTIYF. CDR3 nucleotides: TGTGCCAGCAGTGAATCATGGGATTCTGGAAACACCATATATTTT.

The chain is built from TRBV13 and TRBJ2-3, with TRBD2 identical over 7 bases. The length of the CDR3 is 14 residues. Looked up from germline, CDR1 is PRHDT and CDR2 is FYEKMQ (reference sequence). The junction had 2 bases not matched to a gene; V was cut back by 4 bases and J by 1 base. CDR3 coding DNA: TGTGCCAGCAGCTCTCGGGGGGGCACAGATACGCAGTATTTT. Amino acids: CASSSRGGTDTQYF.

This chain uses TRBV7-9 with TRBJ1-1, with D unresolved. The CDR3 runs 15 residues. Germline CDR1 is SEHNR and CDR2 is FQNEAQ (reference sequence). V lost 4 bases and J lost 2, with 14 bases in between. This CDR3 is CASSSRYAANTEAFF. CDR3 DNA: TGTGCCAGCAGCTCCAGATACGCGGCTAACACTGAAGCTTTCTTT.

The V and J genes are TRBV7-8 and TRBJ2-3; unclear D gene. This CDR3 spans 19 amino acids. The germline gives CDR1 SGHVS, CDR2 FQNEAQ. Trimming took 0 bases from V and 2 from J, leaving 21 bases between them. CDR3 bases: TGTGCCAGCAGCTTAGCGCGGACCAATAATTATCGTTCCACAGATACGCAGTATTTT. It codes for CASSLARTNNYRSTDTQYF.

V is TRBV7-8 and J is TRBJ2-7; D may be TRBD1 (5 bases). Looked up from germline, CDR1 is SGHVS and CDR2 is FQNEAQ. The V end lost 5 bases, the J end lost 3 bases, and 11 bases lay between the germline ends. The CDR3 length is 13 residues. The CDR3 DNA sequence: TGTGCCAGCAGCCTGCAGGGTGGCTACGAGCAGTACTTC. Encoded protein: CASSLQGGYEQYF.

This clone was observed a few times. CDR3 in amino acids: CASSLYYSNQPQHF. Here the CDR3 DNA reads TGTGCCAGCAGTTTATATTATAGCAATCAGCCCCAGCATTTT. The chain combines TRBV27 with TRBJ1-5; D not resolved. Germline lookup yields CDR1 MNHEY and CDR2 SMNVEV (reference sequence). Between the trimmed V and J ends, which lost 1 base and 0 bases, there was a span of 4 bases. This CDR3 is built from 14 residues.

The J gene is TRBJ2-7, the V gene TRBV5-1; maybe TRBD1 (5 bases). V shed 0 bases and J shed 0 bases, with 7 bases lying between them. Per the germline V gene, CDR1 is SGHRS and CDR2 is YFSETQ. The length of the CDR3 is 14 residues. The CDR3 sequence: CASSLVTGSYEQYF. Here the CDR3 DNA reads TGCGCCAGCAGCTTGGTCACAGGCTCCTACGAGCAGTACTTC.

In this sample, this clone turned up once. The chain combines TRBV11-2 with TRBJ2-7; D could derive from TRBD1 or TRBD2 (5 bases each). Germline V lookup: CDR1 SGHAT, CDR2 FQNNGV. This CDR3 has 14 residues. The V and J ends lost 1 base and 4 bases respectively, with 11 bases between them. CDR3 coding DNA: TGTGCCAGCAGCTTAGTTGTGGGGACGTACGAGCAGTACTTC. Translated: CASSLVVGTYEQYF.

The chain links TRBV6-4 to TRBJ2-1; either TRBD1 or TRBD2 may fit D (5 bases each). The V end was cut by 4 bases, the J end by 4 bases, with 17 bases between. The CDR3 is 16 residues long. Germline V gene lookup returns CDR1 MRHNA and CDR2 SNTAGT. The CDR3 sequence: CASSARSGAGYNEQFF. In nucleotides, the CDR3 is TGTGCCAGCAGTGCGAGGTCTGGGGCGGGTTACAATGAGCAGTTCTTC.

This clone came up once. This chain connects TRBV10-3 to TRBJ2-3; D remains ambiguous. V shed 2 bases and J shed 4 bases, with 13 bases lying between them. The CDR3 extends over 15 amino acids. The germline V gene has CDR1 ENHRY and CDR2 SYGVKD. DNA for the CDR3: TGTGCCATCAGTGAGGTGCCGGCAGAATCAGATACGCAGTATTTT. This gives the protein CAISEVPAESDTQYF.

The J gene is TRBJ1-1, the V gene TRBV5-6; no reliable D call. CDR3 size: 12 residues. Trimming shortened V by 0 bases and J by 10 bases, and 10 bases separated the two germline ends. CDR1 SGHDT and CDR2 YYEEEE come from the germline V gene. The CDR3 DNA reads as TGTGCCAGCAGCTTGGAGGGCAGAGGAGCTTTCTTT. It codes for CASSLEGRGAFF. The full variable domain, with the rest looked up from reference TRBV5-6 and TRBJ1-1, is DAGVTQSPTHLIKTRGQQVTLRCSPKSGHDTVSWYQQALGQGPQFIFQYYEEEERQRGNFPDRFSGHQFPNYSSELNVNALLLGDSALYLCASSLEGRGAFFGQGTRLTVV.

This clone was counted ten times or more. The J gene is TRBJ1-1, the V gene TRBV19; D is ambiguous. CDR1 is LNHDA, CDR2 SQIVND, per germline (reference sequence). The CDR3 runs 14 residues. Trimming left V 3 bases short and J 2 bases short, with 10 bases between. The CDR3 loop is CASSIWTANTEAFF. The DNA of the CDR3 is TGTGCCAGTAGTATCTGGACTGCAAACACTGAAGCTTTCTTT.

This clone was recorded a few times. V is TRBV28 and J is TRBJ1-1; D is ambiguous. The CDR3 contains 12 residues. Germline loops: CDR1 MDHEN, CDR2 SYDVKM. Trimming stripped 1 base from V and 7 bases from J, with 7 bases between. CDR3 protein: CASSLLAYEAFF. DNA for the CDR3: TGTGCCAGCAGTTTATTGGCGTATGAAGCTTTCTTT.